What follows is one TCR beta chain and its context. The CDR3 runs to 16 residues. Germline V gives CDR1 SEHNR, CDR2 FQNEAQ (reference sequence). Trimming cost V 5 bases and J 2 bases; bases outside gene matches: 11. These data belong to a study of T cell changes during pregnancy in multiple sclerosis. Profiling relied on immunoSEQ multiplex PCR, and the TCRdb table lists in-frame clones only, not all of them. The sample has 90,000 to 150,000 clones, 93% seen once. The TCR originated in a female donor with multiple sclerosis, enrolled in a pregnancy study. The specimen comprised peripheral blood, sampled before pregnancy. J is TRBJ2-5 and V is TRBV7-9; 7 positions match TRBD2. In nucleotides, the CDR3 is TGTGCCAGCAGCCTTCCTCGGGGGGATCGGCAAGAGACCCAGTACTTC. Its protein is CASSLPRGDRQETQYF.